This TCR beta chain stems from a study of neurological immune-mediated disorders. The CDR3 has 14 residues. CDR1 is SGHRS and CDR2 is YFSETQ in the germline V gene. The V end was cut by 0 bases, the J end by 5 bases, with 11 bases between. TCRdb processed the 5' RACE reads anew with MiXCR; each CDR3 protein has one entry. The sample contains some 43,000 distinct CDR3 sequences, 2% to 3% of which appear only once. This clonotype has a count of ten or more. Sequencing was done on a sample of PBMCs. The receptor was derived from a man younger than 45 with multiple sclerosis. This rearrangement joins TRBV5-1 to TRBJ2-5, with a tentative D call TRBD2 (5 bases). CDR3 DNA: TGCGCCAGCAGCTTGGGCGCGGGTCGCGAGACCCAGTACTTC. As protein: CASSLGAGRETQYF.